These 3 T cell receptor beta chains were all obtained from the same sample, sequenced in a study of metastatic and nonmetastatic thyroid tumors. Every patient was untreated before thyroid surgery. TCRdb recomputed clones from the PCR reads via MiXCR. The sample includes more than 8,500 clones, roughly 24% of them seen just once. The sample consisted of adjacent normal tissue. The receptors were sampled from a female donor with papillary thyroid cancer or a benign thyroid nodule (not recorded which). Some clones in this sample may be carry-over from other donors' samples.

J is TRBJ2-7 and V is TRBV7-2; D is unresolved. The germline V gene encodes CDR1 SGHTA and CDR2 FQGNSA. This CDR3 region has 14 residues. V was shortened by 2 bases and J by 4 bases, with 12 bases between the two germline ends. This chain's CDR3 is CASSLQPGFYEQYF. The DNA of the CDR3 is TGTGCCAGCAGCTTACAACCCGGATTTTACGAGCAGTACTTC.

A remark on this clone: In this CDR3 the conserved last residue, phenylalanine or tryptophan, is missing, so a read error is likely. The V and J genes are TRBV4-1 and TRBJ2-7; 7 bases line up with TRBD2. This CDR3 spans 18 amino acids. Per the germline V gene, CDR1 is MGHRA and CDR2 is YSYEKL. The V and J ends lost 0 bases and 1 base, in that order; junction bases with no gene match: 12. The CDR3: CASSQDRASAGESYEQYL. The CDR3 nucleotides read TGCGCCAGCAGCCAAGATCGGGCTAGCGCGGGAGAATCCTACGAGCAGTACCTC.

The chain couples TRBV20-1 to TRBJ2-7; D is perhaps TRBD1 (6 bases). CDR1 DFQATT and CDR2 SNEGSKA come from the germline V gene (reference sequence). This CDR3 comprises 14 residues. V lost 6 bases, J lost 3 bases, and 18 bases lay in between. The CDR3 DNA follows: TGCAGTGCCCGAACCCCGGACAGCCTCTACGAGCAGTACTTC. Translation gives CSARTPDSLYEQYF.